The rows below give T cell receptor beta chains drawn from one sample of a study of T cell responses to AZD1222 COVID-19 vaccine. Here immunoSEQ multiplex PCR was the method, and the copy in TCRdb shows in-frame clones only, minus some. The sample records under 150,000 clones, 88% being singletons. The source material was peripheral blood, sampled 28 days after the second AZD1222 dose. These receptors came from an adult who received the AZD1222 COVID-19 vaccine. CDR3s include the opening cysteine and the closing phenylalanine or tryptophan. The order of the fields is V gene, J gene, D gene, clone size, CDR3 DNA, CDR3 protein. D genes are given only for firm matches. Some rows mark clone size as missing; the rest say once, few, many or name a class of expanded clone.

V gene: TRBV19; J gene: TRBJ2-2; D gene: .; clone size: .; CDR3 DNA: TGTGCCAGTACCGGCAGTCAGAACACCGGGGAGCTGTTTTTT; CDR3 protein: CASTGSQNTGELFF
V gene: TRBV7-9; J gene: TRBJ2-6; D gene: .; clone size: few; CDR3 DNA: TGTGCCAGCAGCTTAGCGACCCAGTCCTCTGGGGCCAACGTCCTGACTTTC; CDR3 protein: CASSLATQSSGANVLTF
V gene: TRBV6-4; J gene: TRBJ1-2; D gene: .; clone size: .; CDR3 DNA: TGTGCCAGCAGTCAGGACTGGTCCGGGGTAGGCTACACCTTC; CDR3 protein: CASSQDWSGVGYTF
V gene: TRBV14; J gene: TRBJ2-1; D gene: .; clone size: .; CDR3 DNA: TGTGCCAGCAGCCAAGATACAGGGTACATGGGGCCCTACAATGAGCAGTTCTTC; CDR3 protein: CASSQDTGYMGPYNEQFF
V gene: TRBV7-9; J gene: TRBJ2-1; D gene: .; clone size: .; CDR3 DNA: TGTGCCAGCAGCCCCCCAGGACTCATCAATGAGCAGTTCTTC; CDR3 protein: CASSPPGLINEQFF
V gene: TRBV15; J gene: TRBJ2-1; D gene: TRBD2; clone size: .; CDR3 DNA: TGTGCCACCACCGGGACTATCTACAATGAGCAGTTCTTC; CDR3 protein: CATTGTIYNEQFF
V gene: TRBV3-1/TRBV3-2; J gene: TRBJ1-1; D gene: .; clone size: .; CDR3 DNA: TGTGCCAGCAGCCAAGATTGGGGGACTGGAATGGCTTTCTTT; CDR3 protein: CASSQDWGTGMAFF
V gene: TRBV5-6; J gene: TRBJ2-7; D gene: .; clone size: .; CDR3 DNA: TGTGCCAGCAGCTTGGGGCAGGGGTCCATCGAGCAGTACTTC; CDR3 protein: CASSLGQGSIEQYF
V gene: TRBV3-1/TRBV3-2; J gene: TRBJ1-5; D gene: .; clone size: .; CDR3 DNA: TGTGCCAGCAGCCAGGGACCACAAGGACAGCCCCAGCATTTT; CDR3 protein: CASSQGPQGQPQHF
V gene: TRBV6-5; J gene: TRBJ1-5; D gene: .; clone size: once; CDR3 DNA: TGTGCCAGCAGGCCCGGGGGGGCTAGCAATCAGCCCCAGCATTTT; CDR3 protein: CASRPGGASNQPQHF
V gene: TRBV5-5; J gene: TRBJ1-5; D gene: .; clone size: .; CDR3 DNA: TGTGCCAGCAGCTTAGGGCGGAGCAGGGATGGGAGCAATCAGCCCCAGCATTTT; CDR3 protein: CASSLGRSRDGSNQPQHF
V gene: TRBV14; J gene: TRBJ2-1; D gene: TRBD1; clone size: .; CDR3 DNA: TGTGCCAGCAGCCTTTCCGGGACAGGGTTGATCAATGAGCAGTTCTTC; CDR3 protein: CASSLSGTGLINEQFF
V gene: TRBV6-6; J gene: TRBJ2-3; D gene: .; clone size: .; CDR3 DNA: TGTGCCAGCAGTTCCGAGGATGGCACAGATACGCAGTATTTT; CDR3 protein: CASSSEDGTDTQYF
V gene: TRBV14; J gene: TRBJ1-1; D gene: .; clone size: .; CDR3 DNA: TGTGCCAGCAGCCAAGAATATGAGGGATCTGAAGCTTTCTTT; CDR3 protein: CASSQEYEGSEAFF
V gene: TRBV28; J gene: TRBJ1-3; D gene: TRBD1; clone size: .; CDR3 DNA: TGTGCCAGCAGATCTGACAGGGTCAGTAACACCATATATTTT; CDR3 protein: CASRSDRVSNTIYF
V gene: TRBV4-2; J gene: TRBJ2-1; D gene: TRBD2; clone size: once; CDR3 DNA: TGTGCCAGCAGCCAAGGGCGGGCTAGCGGGGTCGTGAATGAGCAGTTCTTC; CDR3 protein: CASSQGRASGVVNEQFF
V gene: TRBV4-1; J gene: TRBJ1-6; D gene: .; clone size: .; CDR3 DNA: TGCGCCAGCAGCCCCCTCAGGGAGTTAGGGAATTCACCCCTCCACTTT; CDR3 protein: CASSPLRELGNSPLHF
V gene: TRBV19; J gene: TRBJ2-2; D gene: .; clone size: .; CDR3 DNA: TGTGCCAGTAGTGCGACCGGGGGCACCGGGGAGCTGTTTTTT; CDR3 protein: CASSATGGTGELFF
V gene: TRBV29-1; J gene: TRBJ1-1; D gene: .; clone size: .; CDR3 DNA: TGCAGCGTTGAAACGCATATCCCAATGAACACTGAAGCTTTCTTT; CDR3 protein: CSVETHIPMNTEAFF
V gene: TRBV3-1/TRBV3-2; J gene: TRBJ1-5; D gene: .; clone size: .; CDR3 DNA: TGTGCCAGCAGCCAGGGTGCAAGTCAGCCCCAGCATTTT; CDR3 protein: CASSQGASQPQHF
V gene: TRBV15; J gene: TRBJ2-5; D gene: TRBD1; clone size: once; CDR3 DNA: TGTGCCACCAGCACACAAATGTGGGGACAGAGAGACCAAGAGACCCAGTACTTC; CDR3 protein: CATSTQMWGQRDQETQYF
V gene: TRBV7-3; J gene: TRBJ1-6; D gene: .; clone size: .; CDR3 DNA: TGTGCCAGCAGCTTAGAATGGGGTTCACCCCTCCACTTT; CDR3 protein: CASSLEWGSPLHF
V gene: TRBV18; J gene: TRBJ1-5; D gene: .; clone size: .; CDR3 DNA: TGTGCCAGCTCACCACGGGACAACAATCAGCCCCAGCATTTT; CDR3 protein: CASSPRDNNQPQHF
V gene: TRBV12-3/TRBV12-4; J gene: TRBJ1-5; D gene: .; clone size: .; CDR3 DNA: TGTGCCAGCAGTCCAAATAGCAATCAGCCCCAGCATTTT; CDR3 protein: CASSPNSNQPQHF
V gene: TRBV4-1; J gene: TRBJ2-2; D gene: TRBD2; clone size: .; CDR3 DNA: TGCGCCAGCAGCCAAGTTTGGACTAGCGGGGCGAACACCGGGGAGCTGTTTTTT; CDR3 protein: CASSQVWTSGANTGELFF
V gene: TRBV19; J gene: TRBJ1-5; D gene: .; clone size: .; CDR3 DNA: TGTGCCAGTACTGCGGGGTGGAATCAGCCCCAGCATTTT; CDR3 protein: CASTAGWNQPQHF
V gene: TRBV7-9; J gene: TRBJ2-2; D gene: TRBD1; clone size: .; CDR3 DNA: TGTGCCAGCAGCAAAGGACAGGGGGCATCCACCGGGGAGCTGTTTTTT; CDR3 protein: CASSKGQGASTGELFF
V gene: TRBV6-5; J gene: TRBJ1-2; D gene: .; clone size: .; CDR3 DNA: TGTGCCAGCAGTCGCCCAGGGCGATCGAACTATGGCTACACCTTC; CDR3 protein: CASSRPGRSNYGYTF
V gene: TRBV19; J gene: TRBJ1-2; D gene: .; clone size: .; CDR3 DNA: TGTGCCAGTAGTCTGACGACCGCTAACTATGGCTACACCTTC; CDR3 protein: CASSLTTANYGYTF
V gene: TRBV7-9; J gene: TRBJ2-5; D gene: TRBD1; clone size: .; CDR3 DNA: TGTGCCAGCAGCTTAGGAACGACAGGGGGCCAAGAGACCCAGTACTTC; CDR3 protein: CASSLGTTGGQETQYF
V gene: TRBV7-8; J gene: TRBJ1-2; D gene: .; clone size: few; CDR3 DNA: TGTGCCAGCAGCCGCGAGACGGATCCCTACTATGGCTACACCTTC; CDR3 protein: CASSRETDPYYGYTF